The clone carrying this T cell receptor beta chain was counted ten times or more. Antigen unknown. TCRdb re-called the 5' RACE reads through MiXCR, storing one row per CDR3 protein. The sample lists about 10,000 distinct CDR3 sequences; 22% were seen once. CD4+ or CD8+ T cells, around 940,000 per library, were used for sorted libraries. This record belongs to a study of neurological immune-mediated disorders. Study-wide results and caveats: The multiple sclerosis repertoire cluster had no association with any clinical or MRI feature. When the repertoires were sorted by phylogenetic grouping, those of 18 of 34 multiple sclerosis patients ended up in one related-CDR3 cluster, a possible signature. None of the CDR3 amino acid sequences of expanded clones were shared across subjects, and this suggested private repertoires in all groups.

This CDR3 contains 11 residues. Germline CDR1 is DFQATT and CDR2 is SNEGSKA (reference sequence). V was clipped by 1 base and J by 5 bases, with 5 bases between them. This chain uses TRBV20-1 with TRBJ1-2; D not certain. Sequencing used CD8+ T cells from blood. This clonotype was obtained from a middle-aged woman with multiple sclerosis. For the CDR3, the DNA is TGCAGTGCTAGAGGGGGTTATGGCTACACCTTC. Protein sequence: CSARGGYGYTF.